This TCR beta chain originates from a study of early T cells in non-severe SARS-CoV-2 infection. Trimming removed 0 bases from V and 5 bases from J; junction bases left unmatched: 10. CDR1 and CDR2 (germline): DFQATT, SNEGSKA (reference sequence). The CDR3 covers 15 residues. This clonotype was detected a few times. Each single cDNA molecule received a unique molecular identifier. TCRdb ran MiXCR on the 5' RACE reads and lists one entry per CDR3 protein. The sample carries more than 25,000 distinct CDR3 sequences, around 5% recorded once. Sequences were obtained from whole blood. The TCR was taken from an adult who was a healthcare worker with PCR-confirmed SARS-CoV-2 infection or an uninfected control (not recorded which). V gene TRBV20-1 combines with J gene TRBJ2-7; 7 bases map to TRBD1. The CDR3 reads CSARESDRDAHEQYF. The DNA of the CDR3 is TGCAGTGCTAGAGAGAGCGACAGGGATGCCCACGAGCAGTACTTC.